The entry below gives a single T cell receptor (beta chain) sequence along with its context. The sample originates from a study of OX40 agonist ivuxolimab in advanced cancers. TCRdb keeps only in-frame clones here, not all; method: immunoSEQ multiplex PCR. Seen here are about 77,000 clones, about 85% observed once, and the top ten hold around 0.6%. Per germline, CDR1 ENHRY and CDR2 SYGVKD. The CDR3 runs 16 residues. V lost 0 bases and J lost 3, with 12 bases in between. The V gene is TRBV10-3, the J gene TRBJ1-5; D unresolved. This TCR was sampled from an adult with an advanced solid tumor such as melanoma, head and neck, liver or kidney cancer. This specimen was CD4+ or CD8+ T cells sorted from blood, taken in a trial of the OX40 agonist ivuxolimab. The CDR3, as DNA: TGTGCCATCAGTGAGTCGAATGGTACAGCCAATCAGCCCCAGCATTTT. Protein sequence: CAISESNGTANQPQHF.